This TCR beta chain was sequenced in a study of T-cell memory formation after mild COVID-19. About this clonotype: Antigen specificity is unknown.

Employing constant-segment primers, 5'RACE generated TCR alpha and TCR beta cDNA libraries bearing sample barcodes and UMIs. One entry per CDR3 protein results from TCRdb running MiXCR on the 5' RACE reads. The sample records fewer than 350,000 distinct CDR3 sequences, roughly 17% being singletons. The study's findings and limits: Some clones that responded were present in memory (sampled pre-infection), which suggests cross-reactive memory joined.

CDR1 and CDR2 (germline): SEHNR, FQNEAQ (reference sequence). V dropped 1 base and J dropped 2 bases, with 11 bases sitting between them. This CDR3 spans 15 amino acids. V gene TRBV7-9 combines with J gene TRBJ2-5, with D unresolved. The TCR sequence derives from a young man who had mild COVID-19 (a few samples of this study predate the infection). Cell type and time point are not known. Sequenced sample: PBMCs or a T cell subset sorted from them (not recorded which). In DNA, the CDR3 is TGTGCCAGCAGCTTAGGTAGCCTAGAACAAGAGACCCAGTACTTC. Residues: CASSLGSLEQETQYF.